The T cell receptor (beta chain) described here comes from a study of blood T cell repertoires in COVID-19. The overall study: Sites across the United States, Italy and Spain contributed samples from acute and convalescent COVID-19. T cells, B-cell-depleted T cells, or PBMCs provided the cDNA or gDNA that served as material.

Germline CDR1 and CDR2: KGHSH and LQKENI. Trimming at V came to 2 bases and at J to 1 base, leaving 1 base not matched to a gene. The CDR3 has 15 residues. Original processing notes: For nucleated cells, counts were estimated from reference gene primer amplification. TCRdb's table, derived via immunoSEQ multiplex PCR, lists solely in-frame clones and lacks some. V and J calls plus clone size are reproduced from that table; the DNA served to infer D and trimming. This sample has about 100,000 clones, with just over 90% found just once. The clonotype originates from a man aged 50 to 60 with active COVID-19. The genes are TRBV18 and TRBJ2-5; 10 bases match TRBD1. Sequenced material: peripheral blood. CDR3 DNA sequence: TGTGCCAGCTCACCATGGACAGGGGGCCAAGAGACCCAGTACTTC. Translating gives CASSPWTGGQETQYF.